Below are 19 T cell receptor beta chains sequenced from a single sample in a study of T cell repertoires in cytomegalovirus infection. TCRdb called the reads again in MiXCR, with one record for every CDR3 protein. The top ten hold almost 80% of the sample, which has about 68,000 distinct CDR3 sequences, around 21% seen once. For these TCRs, the target antigens are not known. Sequenced: PBMCs, sequenced either directly or after in vitro stimulation (not recorded which). The receptors were sampled from a human donor in good health (CMV status not recorded). Some clones in this sample may be carry-over from other donors' samples.

This clonotype has a handful of counts. V usage is TRBV29-1 and J usage is TRBJ2-7; 11 bases line up with TRBD1. CDR1 is SQVTM, CDR2 ANQGSEA, per germline. Trimming cost V 6 bases and J 2 bases; bases outside gene matches: 3. The CDR3 has 13 amino acids. The chain's CDR3 is CSVGQGDTYEQYF. The DNA of the CDR3 is TGCAGCGTGGGACAGGGGGATACCTACGAGCAGTACTTC.

The V call is TRBV6-6, the J call TRBJ2-7, with 7 nucleotides matching TRBD2. CDR3 length: 14 amino acids. Germline CDR1 reads MNHNY; CDR2 reads SVGAGI (reference sequence). Trimming cost V 5 bases and J 3 bases; bases outside gene matches: 7. The CDR3 loop reads CASSPGTTLYEQYV. The DNA of the CDR3 is TGTGCCAGCAGTCCAGGGACTACCCTCTACGAGCAGTACGTC.

This clonotype was seen a handful of times. The gene calls are TRBV7-6 and TRBJ1-2; D perhaps matches TRBD1 (5 bases). Trimming stripped 2 bases from V and 2 bases from J, with 9 bases between. The length of the CDR3 is 14 residues. Germline V CDR1 and CDR2: SGHVS, FNYEAQ. DNA for the CDR3: TGTGCCAGCAGCTTATTAGACAGCAACTATGGCTACACCTTC. Translating it yields CASSLLDSNYGYTF.

The sample holds many counts of this clonotype. This chain connects TRBV7-8 to TRBJ2-7; 12 nucleotides line up with TRBD2. Germline CDR1 is SGHVS and CDR2 is FQNEAQ. Unmatched junction bases numbered 3, after V lost 6 bases and J lost 0 bases. The CDR3 contains 15 residues. The CDR3 region is CASSWTSGISYEQYF. The CDR3 region has the DNA TGTGCCAGCAGTTGGACTAGCGGGATCTCCTACGAGCAGTACTTC.

The chain joins TRBV7-3 to TRBJ2-1; perhaps TRBD1 as D (5 bases). V was pared by 1 base and J by 8 bases, with 12 bases between. The CDR3 totals 14 residues. Germline CDR1 is SGHTA and CDR2 is FQGTGA. The CDR3 DNA reads as TGTGCCAGCAGCTTAAATCTAGGGGTCGATGAGCAGTTCTTC. Its translation: CASSLNLGVDEQFF.

The sample holds one count of this clonotype. This chain joins TRBV30 and TRBJ2-3; D possibly corresponds to TRBD1 (6 bases). Trimming removed 3 bases at V and 1 base at J, with 11 bases between. Germline V gene data show CDR1 as GTSNPN and CDR2 as SVGIG (reference sequence). The CDR3 has 14 residues. CDR3 residues: CAWSLGGRTDTQYF. The CDR3, as DNA: TGTGCCTGGAGCCTAGGGGGTCGCACAGATACGCAGTATTTT.

This clonotype came up a few times. This chain links TRBV3-1 with TRBJ2-1; 10 bases match TRBD2. Germline lookup yields CDR1 LGHDT and CDR2 YNNKEL (reference sequence). V was pared by 1 base and J by 7 bases, with 4 bases of the junction left unmatched. This CDR3 comprises 15 residues. The CDR3 nucleotides read TGTGCCAGCAGCCAAGGGAGCGGGAGGGGTAATGAGCAGTTCTTC. Protein sequence: CASSQGSGRGNEQFF.

In this sample, this clonotype turned up a few times. This chain links TRBV5-1 with TRBJ2-1, with 12 positions matching TRBD1. The CDR3 length is 17 residues. The ends lost 4 bases at V and 4 bases at J; junction bases unmatched: 9. The germline CDR1 and CDR2 sequences are SGHRS and YFSETQ. The CDR3 loop is CASSPYRDRGRYNEQFF. CDR3 DNA: TGCGCCAGCAGCCCCTATAGGGACAGGGGGCGATACAATGAGCAGTTCTTC.

This rearrangement joins TRBV5-6 to TRBJ2-1, with 9 positions matching TRBD2. The length of the CDR3 is 16 residues. Germline V gives CDR1 SGHDT, CDR2 YYEEEE. J gave up 6 bases and V 1 base, and 8 bases lay outside the gene matches. The DNA for the CDR3 is TGTGCCAGCAGCTTGCTGGGCTTGCGGGAGGGCAATGAGCAGTTCTTC. Translated: CASSLLGLREGNEQFF.

In this sample, this clonotype turned up a few times. The chain recombines TRBV7-3 with TRBJ1-5; TRBD1 might be the D (5 bases). V was trimmed by 3 bases and J by 7 bases, leaving 10 bases between them. Germline lookup yields CDR1 SGHTA and CDR2 FQGTGA. The CDR3 sequence is 13 residues long. DNA of the CDR3: TGTGCCAGCAGCTTTGGGGGGGACCAGCCCCAGCATTTT. It encodes CASSFGGDQPQHF.

This clonotype has more than one count but fewer than ten. The chain joins TRBV2 to TRBJ2-1, with 11 bases lining up with TRBD2. With 6 bases clipped from V and 5 bases from J, the junction kept 12 bases outside the gene matches. The CDR3 is made up of 17 amino acids. Germline assignment: CDR1 SNHLY and CDR2 FYNNEI. The CDR3 spells CASRQLGTSGPNNEQFF. In DNA form, the CDR3 reads TGTGCCAGCAGACAGTTGGGGACTAGCGGCCCTAACAATGAGCAGTTCTTC.

The sample holds many counts of this clonotype. The junction shows a germline mismatch at one end, possibly a read error. The J gene is TRBJ1-1, the V gene TRBV7-2; 7 positions match TRBD1. Germline V CDR1 and CDR2: SGHTA, FQGNSA. This CDR3 is 17 amino acids long. CDR3 sequence: CASSPTGAGGLKTEAFF. The CDR3 bases are TGTGCCAGCAGCCCCACCGGGGCAGGGGGGTTGAAGACTGAAGCTTTCTTT.

This clonotype was found a few times. The chain recombines TRBV5-6 with TRBJ2-7, with D possibly being TRBD1 (5 bases). Trimming left V 3 bases short and J 3 bases short, with 7 bases between. In germline, CDR1 is SGHDT, CDR2 YYEEEE. This CDR3 comprises 12 residues. CDR3 nucleotides: TGTGCCAGCAGCTCAGGGAACTACGAGCAGTACGTC. Translation: CASSSGNYEQYV.

J is TRBJ2-1 and V is TRBV15; 9 bases map to TRBD2. Trimming removed 3 bases from V and 1 base from J; junction bases left unmatched: 7. CDR1 is LNHNV, CDR2 YYDKDF, per germline (reference sequence). The length of the CDR3 is 17 residues. The CDR3 DNA sequence: TGTGCCACCAGCAGCCCACGACTAGCGGATTCCTACAATGAGCAGTTCTTC. Encoded protein: CATSSPRLADSYNEQFF.

The V call is TRBV6-2 or TRBV6-3, the J call TRBJ2-2; D possibly corresponds to TRBD1 (6 bases). Germline CDR1 is MNHEY and CDR2 is SVGEGT. V lost 7 bases and J lost 1, with 10 bases in between. The CDR3 is made up of 14 amino acids. The chain's CDR3 is CASNQGQNTGELFF. CDR3 DNA sequence: TGTGCCAGCAACCAGGGACAGAACACCGGGGAGCTGTTTTTT.

CDR3 protein: CASSIPGGNQPQHF. As DNA, the CDR3 is TGTGCCAGCAGTATCCCGGGGGGCAATCAGCCCCAGCATTTT. This chain uses TRBV6-2 or TRBV6-3 with TRBJ1-5; D possibly corresponds to TRBD1 (5 bases). Germline loops: CDR1 MNHEY, CDR2 SVGEGT. The CDR3 spans 14 residues. V lost 5 bases and J 2 bases, leaving 10 bases between the germline ends.

This clonotype was seen many times. The rearrangement uses TRBV7-8 and TRBJ2-7; a weak D match, TRBD1 (6 bases). CDR1 SGHVS and CDR2 FQNEAQ come from the germline V gene. CDR3 size: 15 residues. Deletions cut 5 bases from V and 1 base from J, with 15 bases between. The CDR3 here is CASSTDSWGSYEQYV. CDR3 coding DNA: TGTGCCAGCAGCACGGACAGTTGGGGTTCCTACGAGCAGTACGTC.

The chain couples TRBV27 to TRBJ2-4; D uncertain. This CDR3 has 13 residues. Germline CDR1 and CDR2: MNHEY and SMNVEV (reference sequence). V was cut by 5 bases and J by 8 bases, with 13 bases left in between. CDR3 in DNA: TGTGCCAGCAGTCCCACGATGGGTCACATTCAGTACTTC. Translating gives CASSPTMGHIQYF.

At least ten counts were recorded for this clonotype. The genes are TRBV4-1 and TRBJ2-3; a weak D match, TRBD2 (5 bases). With 7 bases removed from V and 4 bases from J, the gap between germline ends came to 27 bases. Germline CDR1 is MGHRA and CDR2 is YSYEKL. The length of the CDR3 is 18 residues. The CDR3 DNA is TGCGCCAGCACCCTAATAAACCGTCCAGCGGAAGGCGCAGATACGCAGTATTTT. It encodes CASTLINRPAEGADTQYF.